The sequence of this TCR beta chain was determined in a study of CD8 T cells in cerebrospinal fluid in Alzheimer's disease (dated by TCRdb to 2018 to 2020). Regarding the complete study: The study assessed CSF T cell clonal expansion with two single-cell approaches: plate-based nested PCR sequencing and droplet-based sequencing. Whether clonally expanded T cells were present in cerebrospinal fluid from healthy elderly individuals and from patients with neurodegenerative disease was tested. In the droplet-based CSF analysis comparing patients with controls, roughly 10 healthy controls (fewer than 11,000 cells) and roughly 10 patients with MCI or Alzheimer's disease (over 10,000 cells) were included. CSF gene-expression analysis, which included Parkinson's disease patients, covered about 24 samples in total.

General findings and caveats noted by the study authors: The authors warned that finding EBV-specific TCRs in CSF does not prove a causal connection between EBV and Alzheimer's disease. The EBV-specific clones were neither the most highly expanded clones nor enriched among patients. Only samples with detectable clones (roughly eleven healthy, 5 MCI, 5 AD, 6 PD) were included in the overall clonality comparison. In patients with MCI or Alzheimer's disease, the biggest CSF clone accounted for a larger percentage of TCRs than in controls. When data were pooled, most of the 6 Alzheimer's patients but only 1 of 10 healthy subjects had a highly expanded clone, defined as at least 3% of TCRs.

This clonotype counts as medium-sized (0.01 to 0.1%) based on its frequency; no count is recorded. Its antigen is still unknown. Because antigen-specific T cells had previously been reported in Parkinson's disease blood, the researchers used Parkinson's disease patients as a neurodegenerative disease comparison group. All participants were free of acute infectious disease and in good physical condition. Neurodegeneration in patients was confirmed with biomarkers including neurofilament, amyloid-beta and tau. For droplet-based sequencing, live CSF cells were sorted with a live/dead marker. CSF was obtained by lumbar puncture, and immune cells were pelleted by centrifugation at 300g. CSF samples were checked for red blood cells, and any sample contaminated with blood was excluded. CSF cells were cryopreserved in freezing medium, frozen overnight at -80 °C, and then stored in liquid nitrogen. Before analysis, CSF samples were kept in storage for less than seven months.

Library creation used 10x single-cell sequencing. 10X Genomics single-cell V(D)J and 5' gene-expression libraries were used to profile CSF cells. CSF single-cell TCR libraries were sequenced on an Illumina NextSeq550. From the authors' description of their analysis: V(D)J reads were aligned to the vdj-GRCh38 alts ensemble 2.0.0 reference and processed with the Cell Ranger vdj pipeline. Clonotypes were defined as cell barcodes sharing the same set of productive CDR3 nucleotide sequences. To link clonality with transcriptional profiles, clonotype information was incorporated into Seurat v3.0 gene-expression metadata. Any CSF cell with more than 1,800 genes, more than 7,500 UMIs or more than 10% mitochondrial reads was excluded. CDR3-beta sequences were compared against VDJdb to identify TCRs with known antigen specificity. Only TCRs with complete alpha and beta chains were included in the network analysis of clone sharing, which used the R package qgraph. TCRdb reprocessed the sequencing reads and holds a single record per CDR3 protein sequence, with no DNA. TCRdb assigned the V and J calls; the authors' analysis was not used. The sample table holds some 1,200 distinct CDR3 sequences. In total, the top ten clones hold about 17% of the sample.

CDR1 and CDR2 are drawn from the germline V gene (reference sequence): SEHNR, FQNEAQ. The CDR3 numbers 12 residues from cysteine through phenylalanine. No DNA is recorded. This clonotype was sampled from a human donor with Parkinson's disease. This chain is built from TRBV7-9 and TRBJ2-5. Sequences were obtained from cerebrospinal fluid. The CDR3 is CASSPSRETQYF.